Listed below are T cell receptor beta chains from one sample, sequenced in a study of cytomegalovirus exposure and HLA in healthy donors. Profiled with immunoSEQ multiplex PCR; TCRdb holds only in-frame clones, not every one. This sample has some 200,000 clones; about 81% occur once, and the top ten carry 2.7%. Source material: PBMCs. The receptors stem from a woman aged 40-49 years in good health and CMV-seronegative. The conserved cysteine and the conserved F or W are not part of the CDR3 here.

TRBJ2-7	TRBV27	ASRTRTGAREQY
TRBJ2-5	TRBV28	ASSLDRGSETQY
TRBJ2-7	TRBV29-1	SVPGQGTYEQY
TRBJ1-5	TRBV4-1	ASSAKQGFQPQH
TRBJ2-2	TRBV19	ASSIADTGELF
TRBJ2-5	TRBV5-1	ASSDGLEQY
TRBJ1-1	TRBV4-2	ASRTGGHTEAF
TRBJ2-5	TRBV6-1	ASSAGTAEQETQY
TRBJ2-1	TRBV18	ASSPRGLAGDSSYNEQF
TRBJ2-1	TRBV14	ASSPFRGAYNEQF
TRBJ1-2	TRBV11-2	ASRSSNGGKYGYT
TRBJ1-6	TRBV9	ASSGRSSYNSPLH
TRBJ2-5	TRBV27	ASSPNRGRETQY
TRBJ2-7	TRBV19	ASRISGSYNYEQY
TRBJ2-3	TRBV7-9	ASSGTVSTDTQY
TRBJ2-3	TRBV7-8	ASSLSVGTDTQY
TRBJ1-2	TRBV27	ASSLSSGGHYGYT
TRBJ1-4	TRBV2	ASRDRVLPRTTNEKLF
TRBJ2-3	TRBV7-2	ASGMRNPDTQY
TRBJ2-5	TRBV6-1	ASSVVSGSGETQY
TRBJ1-2	TRBV28	ASSLHGGEYYGYT
-	TRBV7-2	ASSPRGTYEQY
TRBJ2-1	TRBV7-9	SSSLFGAGGPDNEQF
TRBJ1-5	TRBV6-1	ASSEALRPGVGQPQH
TRBJ2-7	TRBV19	ASSIRVGEGYEQY
TRBJ1-1	TRBV2	ASITDKMNTEAF
TRBJ2-7	TRBV28	ASSPAGPYEQY
TRBJ2-1	TRBV5-6	ASSATRGQQF
TRBJ2-7	TRBV11-2	ASSLEWGAYEQY
TRBJ1-4	TRBV7-2	ASSVGGQGGEKLF
TRBJ2-5	TRBV5-1	ASSRQAGEQETQY
TRBJ1-4	TRBV4-1	ASSQNFLGLTNEKLF
TRBJ2-7	TRBV10-1	ASSETTSGSYEQY
TRBJ2-3	TRBV19	ASSIQAGWSTDTQY
TRBJ1-1	TRBV9	ASSSHRGSNTEAF
TRBJ2-7	TRBV4-1	ASSQDDAGGPGEQY
TRBJ2-1	TRBV27	ASSFLAGGFYNEQF
TRBJ2-7	TRBV10-1	ASSSTWTGIEQY
TRBJ2-7	TRBV4-2	ASSQDSSGVYEQY
TRBJ1-1	TRBV27	ASSRQGLYTEAF
-	TRBV7-9	ASRPSHAGLTSYEQY
TRBJ1-1	TRBV7-9	ASSRRNTEAF
TRBJ1-5	TRBV27	ASSRRGQGDQPQH
TRBJ2-7	TRBV5-6	ASSLGSSYEQY
TRBJ2-7	TRBV5-6	ASSLGLASYEQY
TRBJ1-1	TRBV7-9	ASSLDGVASTEAF
TRBJ2-1	TRBV5-1	ASSLGLGGVGEQF
TRBJ1-1	TRBV10-3	AISDWGVGTEAF
TRBJ1-4	TRBV4-1	ASSQVADEKLF
TRBJ1-2	TRBV2	ASSEYLAGGNYGYT
TRBJ2-7	TRBV5-1	ASRRTGGAGYEQY
TRBJ2-5	TRBV7-6	ASSLSGEGETQY
TRBJ2-2	TRBV7-9	ATRGGRRPNTGELF
TRBJ1-2	TRBV18	ASSPGLQANYGYT
TRBJ1-5	TRBV18	ASSPLDSSNQPQH
TRBJ1-2	TRBV5-5	ASSLDRVLPLSGYT
TRBJ2-1	TRBV19	ASSSAGYSALAGGPNEQF
TRBJ2-1	TRBV10-1	ASSDGTGVYNEQF